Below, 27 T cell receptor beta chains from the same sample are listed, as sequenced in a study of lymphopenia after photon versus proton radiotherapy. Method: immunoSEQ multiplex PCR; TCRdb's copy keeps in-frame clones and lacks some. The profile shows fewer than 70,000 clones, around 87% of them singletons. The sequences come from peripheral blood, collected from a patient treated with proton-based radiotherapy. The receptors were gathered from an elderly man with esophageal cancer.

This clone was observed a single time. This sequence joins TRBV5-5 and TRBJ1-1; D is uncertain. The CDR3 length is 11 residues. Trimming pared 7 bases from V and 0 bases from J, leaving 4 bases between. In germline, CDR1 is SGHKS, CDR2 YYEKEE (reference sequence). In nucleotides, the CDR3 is TGTGCCAGCCTACTGAACACTGAAGCTTTCTTT. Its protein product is CASLLNTEAFF.

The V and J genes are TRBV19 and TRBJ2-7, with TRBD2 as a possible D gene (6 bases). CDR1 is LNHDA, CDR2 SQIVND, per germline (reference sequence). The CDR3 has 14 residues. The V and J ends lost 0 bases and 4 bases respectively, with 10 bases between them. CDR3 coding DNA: TGTGCCAGTAGTATAGAAGGCGGGATATACGAGCAGTACTTC. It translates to CASSIEGGIYEQYF.

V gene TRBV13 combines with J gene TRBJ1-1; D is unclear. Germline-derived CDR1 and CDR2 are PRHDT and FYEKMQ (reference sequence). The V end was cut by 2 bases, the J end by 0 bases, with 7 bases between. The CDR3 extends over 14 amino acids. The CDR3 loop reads CASSLTAMNTEAFF. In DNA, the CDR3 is TGTGCCAGCAGCTTAACAGCCATGAACACTGAAGCTTTCTTT.

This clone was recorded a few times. Written as DNA, the CDR3 is TGCGCCAGCAGCTTGGTCGTCTCGGGGAAGGACACTGAAGCTTTCTTT. Translation: CASSLVVSGKDTEAFF. The chain links TRBV5-1 to TRBJ1-1, with unresolved D. With 0 bases removed from V and 3 bases from J, the gap between germline ends came to 15 bases. The CDR3 has 16 residues. Looked up from germline, CDR1 is SGHRS and CDR2 is YFSETQ.

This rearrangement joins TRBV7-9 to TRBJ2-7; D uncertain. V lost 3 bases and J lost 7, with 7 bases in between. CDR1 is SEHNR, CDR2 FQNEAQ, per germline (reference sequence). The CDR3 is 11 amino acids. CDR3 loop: CASSFEEEQYF. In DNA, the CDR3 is TGTGCCAGCAGCTTTGAGGAAGAGCAGTACTTC.

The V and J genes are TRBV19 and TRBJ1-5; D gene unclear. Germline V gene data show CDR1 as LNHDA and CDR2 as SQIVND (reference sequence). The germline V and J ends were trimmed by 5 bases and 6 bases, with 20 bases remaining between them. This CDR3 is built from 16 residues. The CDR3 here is CASSVVTSVRSQPQHF. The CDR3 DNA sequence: TGTGCCAGTAGTGTTGTTACATCGGTCCGTAGTCAGCCCCAGCATTTT.

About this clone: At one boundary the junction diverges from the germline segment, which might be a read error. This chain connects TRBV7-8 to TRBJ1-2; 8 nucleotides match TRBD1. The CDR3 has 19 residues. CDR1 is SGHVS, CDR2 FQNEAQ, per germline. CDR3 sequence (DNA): TGTGCCAGCAGCCGGGAGTGGGCAGGGGGCTGGGGGGCGGACTATGGCCACACCTTC. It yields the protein CASSREWAGGWGADYGHTF.

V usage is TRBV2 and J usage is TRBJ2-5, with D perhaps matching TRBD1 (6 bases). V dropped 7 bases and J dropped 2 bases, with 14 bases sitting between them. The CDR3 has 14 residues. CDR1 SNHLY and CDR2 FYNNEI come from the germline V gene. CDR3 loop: CASTIQGRQETQYF. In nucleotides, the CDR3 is TGTGCCAGCACCATACAGGGAAGACAAGAGACCCAGTACTTC.

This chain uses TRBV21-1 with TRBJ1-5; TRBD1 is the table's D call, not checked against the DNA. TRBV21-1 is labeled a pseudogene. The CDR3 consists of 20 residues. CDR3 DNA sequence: TGTGCCAGCAGCAAAGCTGGGCAGGGAACCTACCCGTATAGCAATCAGCCCCAGCATTTT. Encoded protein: CASSKAGQGTYPYSNQPQHF.

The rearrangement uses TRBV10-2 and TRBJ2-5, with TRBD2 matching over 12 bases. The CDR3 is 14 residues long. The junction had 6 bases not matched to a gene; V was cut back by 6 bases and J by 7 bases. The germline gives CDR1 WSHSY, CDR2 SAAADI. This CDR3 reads CASRTSGGSGTQYF. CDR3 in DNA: TGCGCCAGCAGGACTAGCGGGGGATCGGGGACCCAGTACTTC.

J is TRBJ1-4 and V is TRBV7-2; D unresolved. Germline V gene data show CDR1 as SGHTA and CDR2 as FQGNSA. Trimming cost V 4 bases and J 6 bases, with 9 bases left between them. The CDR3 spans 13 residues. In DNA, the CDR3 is TGTGCCAGCAGCTGGAGGGTTCATGAAAAACTGTTTTTT. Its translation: CASSWRVHEKLFF.

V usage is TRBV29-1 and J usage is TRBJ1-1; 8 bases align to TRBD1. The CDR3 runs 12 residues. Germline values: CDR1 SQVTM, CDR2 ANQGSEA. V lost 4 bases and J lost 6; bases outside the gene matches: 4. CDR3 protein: CSVGQGYSEAFF. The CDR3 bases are TGCAGCGTTGGACAGGGGTACTCTGAAGCTTTCTTT.

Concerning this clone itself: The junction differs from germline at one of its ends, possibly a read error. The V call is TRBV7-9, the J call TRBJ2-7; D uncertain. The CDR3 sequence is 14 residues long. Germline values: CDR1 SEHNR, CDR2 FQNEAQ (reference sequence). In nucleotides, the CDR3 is TGTGCCAGCAGCTTAGCCTACTCGAGTGATCCTCGGAGCTTC. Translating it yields CASSLAYSSDPRSF.

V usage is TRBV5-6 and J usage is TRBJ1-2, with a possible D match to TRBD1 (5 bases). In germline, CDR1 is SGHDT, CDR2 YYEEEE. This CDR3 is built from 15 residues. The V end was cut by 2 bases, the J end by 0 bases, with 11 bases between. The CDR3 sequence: CASSLRQTANYGYTF. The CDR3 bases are TGTGCCAGCAGCTTACGACAGACTGCTAACTATGGCTACACCTTC.

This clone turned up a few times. CDR3 amino acids: CARSRDSNQPQHF. The CDR3 DNA reads as TGTGCCAGGAGCCGGGACAGCAATCAGCCCCAGCATTTT. The chain couples TRBV6-4 to TRBJ1-5; a possible D gene is TRBD1 (5 bases). V was trimmed by 9 bases and J by 1 base, leaving 10 bases between them. Germline V gives CDR1 MRHNA, CDR2 SNTAGT. The CDR3 loop spans 13 amino acids.

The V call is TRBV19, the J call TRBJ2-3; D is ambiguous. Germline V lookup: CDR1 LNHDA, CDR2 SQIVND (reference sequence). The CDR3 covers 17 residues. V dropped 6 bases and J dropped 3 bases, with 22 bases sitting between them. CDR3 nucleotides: TGTGCCAGTAGCCCGGCCTTCATAGAGAAAATTACAGATACGCAGTATTTT. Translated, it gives CASSPAFIEKITDTQYF. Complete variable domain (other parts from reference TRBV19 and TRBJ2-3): DGGITQSPKYLFRKEGQNVTLSCEQNLNHDAMYWYRQDPGQGLRLIYYSQIVNDFQKGDIAEGYSVSREKKESFPLTVTSAQKNPTAFYLCASSPAFIEKITDTQYFGPGTRLTVL.

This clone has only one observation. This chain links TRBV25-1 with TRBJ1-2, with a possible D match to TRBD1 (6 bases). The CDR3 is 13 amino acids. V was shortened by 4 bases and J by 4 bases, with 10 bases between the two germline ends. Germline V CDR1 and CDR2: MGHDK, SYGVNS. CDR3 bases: TGTGCCAGCAGTGGGGGGCGAGTCTATGGCTACACCTTC. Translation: CASSGGRVYGYTF.

CDR3 DNA sequence: TGTGCCAGTAGCAGACAGTTCATGAACACTGAAGCTTTCTTT. It is translated as CASSRQFMNTEAFF. The chain is built from TRBV19 and TRBJ1-1; maybe TRBD1 (5 bases). The CDR3 is 14 amino acids. V was pared by 6 bases and J by 0 bases, with 11 bases between. Per the germline V gene, CDR1 is LNHDA and CDR2 is SQIVND (reference sequence).

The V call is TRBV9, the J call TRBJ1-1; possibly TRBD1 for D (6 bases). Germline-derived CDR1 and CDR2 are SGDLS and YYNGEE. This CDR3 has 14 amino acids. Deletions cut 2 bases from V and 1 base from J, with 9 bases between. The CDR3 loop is CASSVDSTNTEAFF. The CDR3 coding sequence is TGTGCCAGCAGCGTGGACAGTACGAACACTGAAGCTTTCTTT.

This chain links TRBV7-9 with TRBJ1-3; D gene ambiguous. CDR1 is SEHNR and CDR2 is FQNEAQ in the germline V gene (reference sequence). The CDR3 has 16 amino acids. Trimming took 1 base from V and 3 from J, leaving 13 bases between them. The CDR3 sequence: CASSLVDPSLGNTIYF. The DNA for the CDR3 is TGTGCCAGCAGCTTAGTGGACCCAAGTCTTGGAAACACCATATATTTT.

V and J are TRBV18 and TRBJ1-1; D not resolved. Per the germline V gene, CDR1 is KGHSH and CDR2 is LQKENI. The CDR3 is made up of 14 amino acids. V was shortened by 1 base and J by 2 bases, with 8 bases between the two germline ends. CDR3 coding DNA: TGTGCCAGCTCACCACTGAATCTAAACACTGAAGCTTTCTTT. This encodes CASSPLNLNTEAFF.

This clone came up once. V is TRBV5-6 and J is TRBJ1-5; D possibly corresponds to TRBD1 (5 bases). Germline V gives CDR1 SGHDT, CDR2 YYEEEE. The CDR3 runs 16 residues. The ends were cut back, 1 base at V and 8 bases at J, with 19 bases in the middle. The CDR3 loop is CASSLFLADRGEPQHF. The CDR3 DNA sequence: TGTGCCAGCAGCTTGTTCCTCGCCGATCGGGGGGAGCCCCAGCATTTT.

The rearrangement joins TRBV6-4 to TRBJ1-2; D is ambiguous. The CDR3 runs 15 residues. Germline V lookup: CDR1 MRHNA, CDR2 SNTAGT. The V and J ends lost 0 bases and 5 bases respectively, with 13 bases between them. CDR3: CASSDSPGIGYGYTF. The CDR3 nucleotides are TGTGCCAGCAGTGACTCGCCTGGGATCGGTTATGGCTACACCTTC.

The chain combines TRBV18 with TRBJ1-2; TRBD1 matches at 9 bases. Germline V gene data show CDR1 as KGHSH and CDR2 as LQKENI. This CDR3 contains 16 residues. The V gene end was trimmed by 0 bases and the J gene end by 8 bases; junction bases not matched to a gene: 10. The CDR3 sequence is CASSPPRDRGIGGYTF. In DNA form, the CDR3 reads TGTGCCAGCTCACCACCGCGTGACAGGGGGATAGGAGGCTACACCTTC.

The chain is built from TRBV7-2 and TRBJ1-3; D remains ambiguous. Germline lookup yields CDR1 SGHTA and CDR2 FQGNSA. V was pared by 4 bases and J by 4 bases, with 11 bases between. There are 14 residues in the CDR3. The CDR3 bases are TGTGCCAGCAGCTCTATCGTGGGGGGAAACACCATATATTTT. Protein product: CASSSIVGGNTIYF.

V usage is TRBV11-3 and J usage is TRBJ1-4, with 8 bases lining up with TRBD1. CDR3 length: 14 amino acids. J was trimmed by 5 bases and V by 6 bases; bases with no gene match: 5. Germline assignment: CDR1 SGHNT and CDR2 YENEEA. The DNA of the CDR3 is TGTGCCAGCAGTGTGGGACAGGAAAATGAAAAACTGTTTTTT. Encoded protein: CASSVGQENEKLFF.

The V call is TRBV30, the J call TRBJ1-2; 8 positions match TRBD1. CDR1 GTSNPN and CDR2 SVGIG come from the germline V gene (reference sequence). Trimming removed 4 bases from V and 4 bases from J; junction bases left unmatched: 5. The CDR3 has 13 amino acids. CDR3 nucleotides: TGTGCCTGGAAACGGGACAGGCCCTATGGCTACACCTTC. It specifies CAWKRDRPYGYTF.